Below are 25 T cell receptor beta chains sequenced from a single sample in a study of OX40 agonist ivuxolimab in advanced cancers. Clones were sequenced by immunoSEQ multiplex PCR, and TCRdb holds only the in-frame ones, with some missing. The sample lists tens of thousands of clones; roughly 77% were seen once. Here the sequenced sample was CD4+ or CD8+ T cells sorted from blood, taken in a trial of the OX40 agonist ivuxolimab. The origin of the receptors is an adult with an advanced solid tumor such as melanoma, head and neck, liver or kidney cancer.

The V gene is TRBV25-1, the J gene TRBJ2-5; 11 nucleotides line up with TRBD2. Per the germline V gene, CDR1 is MGHDK and CDR2 is SYGVNS. Trimming took 6 bases from V and 4 from J; bases not matched to a gene: 4. The CDR3 totals 14 residues. Written as DNA, the CDR3 is TGTGCCAGCAGAACTAGCGGGGGAGGAGAGACCCAGTACTTC. Protein: CASRTSGGGETQYF.

The chain uses TRBV5-4 and TRBJ2-2, with D maybe TRBD2 (5 bases). This CDR3 has 14 amino acids. Germline assignment: CDR1 SGHNT and CDR2 YYREEE (reference sequence). V dropped 4 bases and J dropped 0 bases, with 7 bases sitting between them. The CDR3 is CASSSGPNTGELFF. The CDR3 DNA follows: TGTGCCAGCAGCAGCGGACCGAACACCGGGGAGCTGTTTTTT.

The rearrangement joins TRBV6-5 to TRBJ2-7, with D possibly called TRBD1 or TRBD2 (5 bases each). V lost 11 bases and J 7 bases, leaving 18 bases between the germline ends. Germline values: CDR1 MNHEY, CDR2 SVGAGI. CDR3 length equals 12 residues. The CDR3 reads CAVWDELGEQYF. CDR3 nucleotides: TGTGCCGTGTGGGACGAGCTGGGGGAGCAGTACTTC.

This clone was found a few times. This chain connects TRBV28 to TRBJ1-5, with a tentative D call TRBD1 (5 bases). This CDR3 is built from 13 residues. Trimming removed 4 bases at V and 9 bases at J, with 13 bases between. Germline lookup yields CDR1 MDHEN and CDR2 SYDVKM. As DNA, the CDR3 is TGTGCCAGCAGTTCCAGGGTCCAGGGGCCCCAGCATTTT. Amino acid sequence: CASSSRVQGPQHF. Using reference TRBV28 and TRBJ1-5 for the parts outside the CDR3, the full variable domain is DVKVTQSSRYLVKRTGEKVFLECVQDMDHENMFWYRQDPGLGLRLIYFSYDVKMKEKGDIPEGYSVSREKKERFSLILESASTNQTSMYLCASSSRVQGPQHFGDGTRLSIL.

The chain couples TRBV6-5 to TRBJ2-7, with 8 bases lining up with TRBD2. The CDR3 is 15 amino acids. V lost 5 bases and J lost 0; bases outside the gene matches: 6. Germline V CDR1 and CDR2: MNHEY, SVGAGI. The CDR3: CASSATSGSSYEQYF. CDR3 nucleotide sequence: TGTGCCAGCAGTGCAACTAGCGGCAGCTCCTACGAGCAGTACTTC.

A word on this clone: A read error may produce the germline difference seen at one junction end. The V and J genes are TRBV7-3 and TRBJ2-7; perhaps TRBD1 as D (6 bases). CDR3 size: 15 residues. The germline CDR1 and CDR2 sequences are SGHTA and FQGTGA. The CDR3 DNA reads TGCGCCAGCAGCCAAGAAGCAGGGGACCGTTACGAGCAGTACTTC. This encodes CASSQEAGDRYEQYF.

V usage is TRBV7-9 and J usage is TRBJ1-6; D uncertain. CDR3 size: 12 residues. Germline loops: CDR1 SEHNR, CDR2 FQNEAQ (reference sequence). V was cut by 6 bases and J by 6 bases, with 6 bases left in between. CDR3 DNA: TGTGCCAGCAGGGAGGGTAATTCACCCCTCCACTTT. Translation: CASREGNSPLHF.

The chain couples TRBV11-2 to TRBJ2-1; D perhaps matches TRBD1 (5 bases). The germline CDR1 and CDR2 sequences are SGHAT and FQNNGV. Trimming left V 2 bases short and J 1 base short, with 6 bases between. The CDR3 extends over 14 amino acids. The CDR3 region has the DNA TGTGCCAGCAGCTTATGGACATCCTACAATGAGCAGTTCTTC. This codes for CASSLWTSYNEQFF.

This clone appeared a single time. For the CDR3, the DNA is TGTGCCAGCAGCTTAGCGGGGGCGGGGCCTACCGGGGAAGCTTTCTTT. The encoded protein is CASSLAGAGPTGEAFF. The V call is TRBV7-9, the J call TRBJ1-1; D may be TRBD1 (6 bases). The ends were cut back, 0 bases at V and 8 bases at J, with 19 bases in the middle. Looked up from germline, CDR1 is SEHNR and CDR2 is FQNEAQ (reference sequence). The CDR3 sequence is 16 residues long.

The V call is TRBV29-1, the J call TRBJ2-7; 11 positions match TRBD1. The CDR3 loop spans 14 amino acids. Trimming cost V 6 bases and J 3 bases; bases outside gene matches: 7. Per the germline V gene, CDR1 is SQVTM and CDR2 is ANQGSEA. DNA for the CDR3: TGCAGCGTACGTTCGGACAGGGGGCTCTACGAGCAGTACTTC. Its translation is CSVRSDRGLYEQYF.

Only a few counts were recorded for this clone. The rearrangement links TRBV4-2 to TRBJ2-2; D is perhaps TRBD1 (5 bases). This CDR3 is 17 amino acids long. Germline V CDR1 and CDR2: LGHNA, YNFKEQ. The ends were cut back, 0 bases at V and 0 bases at J, with 11 bases in the middle. CDR3 nucleotides: TGTGCCAGCAGCCAAGAGTCAGGGCAGACGAACACCGGGGAGCTGTTTTTT. The encoded protein is CASSQESGQTNTGELFF.

The V call is TRBV6-5, the J call TRBJ1-1; D call uncertain. V was pared by 5 bases and J by 4 bases, with 2 bases between. Germline V gene sequence: CDR1 MNHEY, CDR2 SVGAGI. The CDR3 covers 10 residues. Here the CDR3 reads CASSRTEAFF. In DNA, the CDR3 is TGTGCCAGCAGTCGCACTGAAGCTTTCTTT.

The chain is built from TRBV4-2 and TRBJ2-1; D remains ambiguous. This CDR3 comprises 14 residues. V lost 4 bases, J lost 1 base, and 8 bases lay in between. The germline V gene encodes CDR1 LGHNA and CDR2 YNFKEQ. The CDR3 reads CASSPPSSYNEQFF. CDR3 DNA: TGTGCCAGCAGCCCTCCTTCATCCTACAATGAGCAGTTCTTC.

This chain links TRBV27 with TRBJ2-4, with 12 bases matching TRBD2. V shed 2 bases and J 6 bases; nucleotides not matched to a gene: 2. The CDR3 runs 15 residues. Germline-derived CDR1 and CDR2 are MNHEY and SMNVEV (reference sequence). The CDR3 DNA reads as TGTGCCAGCAGTTTACAGACTAGCGGGAGAAACATTCAGTACTTC. Amino acid sequence: CASSLQTSGRNIQYF.

The J gene is TRBJ1-1, the V gene TRBV29-1, with unresolved D. This CDR3 comprises 15 residues. CDR1 and CDR2 from the germline V gene are SQVTM and ANQGSEA. V was shortened by 7 bases and J by 8 bases, with 26 bases between the two germline ends. The chain's CDR3 is CSGYYPVGRVFEAFF. The CDR3 DNA reads as TGCAGCGGCTACTACCCAGTTGGACGGGTGTTCGAAGCTTTCTTT. The complete variable domain, with remaining parts taken from reference TRBV29-1 and TRBJ1-1, reads SAVISQKPSRDICQRGTSLTIQCQVDSQVTMMFWYRQQPGQSLTLIATANQGSEATYESGFVIDKFPISRPNLTFSTLTVSNMSPEDSSIYLCSGYYPVGRVFEAFFGQGTRLTVV.

This clone has a single count. The rearrangement links TRBV9 to TRBJ2-5; TRBD1 agrees at 11 bases. Germline V lookup: CDR1 SGDLS, CDR2 YYNGEE. V trimming: 0 bases; J trimming: 5 bases; junction bases outside the gene matches: 3. The CDR3 sequence is 15 residues long. DNA of the CDR3: TGTGCCAGCAGCGTAGGGACAGGGGGCGTGGAGACCCAGTACTTC. Translating gives CASSVGTGGVETQYF.

The genes are TRBV28 and TRBJ2-6; D is perhaps TRBD2 (6 bases). CDR1 is MDHEN, CDR2 SYDVKM, per germline. The CDR3 covers 15 residues. The ends were cut back, 3 bases at V and 2 bases at J, with 8 bases in the middle. The CDR3 loop is CASSLEGPGANVLTF. The DNA for the CDR3 is TGTGCCAGCAGTTTGGAGGGCCCTGGGGCCAACGTCCTGACTTTC.

The chain recombines TRBV29-1 with TRBJ2-3; no reliable D call. CDR3 length: 12 residues. Germline CDR1 and CDR2: SQVTM and ANQGSEA. The V gene lost 4 bases and the J gene lost 5 bases, with 10 bases spanning the gap. CDR3 sequence: CSVGPQGDTQYF. The CDR3, as DNA: TGCAGCGTTGGGCCCCAAGGAGATACGCAGTATTTT.

This chain uses TRBV6-6 with TRBJ1-2; D gene unclear. The CDR3 loop spans 14 amino acids. Trimming took 10 bases from V and 1 from J, leaving 16 bases between them. CDR1 MNHNY and CDR2 SVGAGI come from the germline V gene (reference sequence). CDR3 loop: CATALTQINYGYTF. CDR3 DNA sequence: TGTGCCACCGCGCTGACACAGATTAACTATGGCTACACCTTC.

This clone was found a few times. This sequence joins TRBV2 and TRBJ1-6, with D maybe TRBD1 (5 bases). Trimming cost V 6 bases and J 7 bases, with 19 bases left between them. The CDR3 sequence is 16 residues long. Germline values: CDR1 SNHLY, CDR2 FYNNEI. In DNA, the CDR3 is TGTGCCAGCAGCGATAGACAGCCGGCCAGCAATTCACCCCTCCACTTT. Translated: CASSDRQPASNSPLHF.

The V gene is TRBV11-2, the J gene TRBJ2-6; D is unclear. Germline V gene lookup returns CDR1 SGHAT and CDR2 FQNNGV. With 1 base removed from V and 0 bases from J, the gap between germline ends came to 7 bases. The CDR3 sequence is 16 residues long. CDR3 DNA sequence: TGTGCCAGCAGCTTAGGCCCAAACTCTGGGGCCAACGTCCTGACTTTC. Translated, it gives CASSLGPNSGANVLTF.

The V and J genes are TRBV5-1 and TRBJ2-2; the D is unclear. CDR1 and CDR2 from the germline V gene are SGHRS and YFSETQ. The CDR3 contains 15 residues. Trimming shortened V by 0 bases and J by 4 bases, and 10 bases separated the two germline ends. CDR3 region: CASSLGQWGTGELFF. CDR3 DNA: TGCGCCAGCAGCTTGGGACAATGGGGCACCGGGGAGCTGTTTTTT.

This clone has only a few counts. The V gene is TRBV7-9, the J gene TRBJ2-5, with TRBD1 matching 7 bases. V was pared by 3 bases and J by 14 bases, with 9 bases of the junction left unmatched. Germline CDR1 and CDR2: SEHNR and FQNEAQ (reference sequence). The CDR3 extends over 12 amino acids. CDR3 loop: CASSLEGGFIYF. The CDR3 DNA is TGTGCCAGCAGCTTGGAAGGGGGCTTTATTTACTTC.

This chain uses TRBV30 with TRBJ2-1; D call uncertain. The CDR3 is made up of 11 amino acids. Germline values: CDR1 GTSNPN, CDR2 SVGIG (reference sequence). Trimming stripped 1 base from V and 7 bases from J, with 5 bases between. CDR3 sequence (DNA): TGTGCCTGGAGTGCCGCGAATGAGCAGTTCTTC. Translating gives CAWSAANEQFF. The full variable domain, with the rest looked up from reference TRBV30 and TRBJ2-1, is SQTIHQWPATLVQPVGSPLSLECTVEGTSNPNLYWYRQAAGRGLQLLFYSVGIGQISSEVPQNLSASRPQDRQFILSSKKLLLSDSGFYLCAWSAANEQFFGPGTRLTVL.

The chain employs TRBV4-2 and TRBJ1-3; D is ambiguous. CDR1 and CDR2 (germline): LGHNA, YNFKEQ. Trimming removed 5 bases from V and 0 bases from J, with 14 bases in between. This CDR3 is 16 amino acids long. The CDR3 region has the DNA TGTGCCAGCAGCAACTTTGGCGGCAACTCTGGAAACACCATATATTTT. Amino acid sequence: CASSNFGGNSGNTIYF.